These 23 T cell receptor beta chains were sequenced from one sample in a study of blood T cell repertoires in COVID-19. The method was immunoSEQ multiplex PCR; TCRdb's version includes in-frame clones alone and lacks a portion of them. The sample lists 200,000 to 300,000 clones, roughly 86% occurring once. The specimen sequenced was peripheral blood. Source of these receptors: a woman in her forties or fifties with acute or convalescent COVID-19.

The chain employs TRBV2 and TRBJ2-7, with 11 bases matching TRBD2. V lost 11 bases and J lost 7; bases outside the gene matches: 10. The CDR3 covers 13 residues. From germline, CDR1 is SNHLY and CDR2 FYNNEI. The DNA of the CDR3 is TGTGCCGTGGCGGGGACTAGCGGCGTAGAGCAGTACTTC. Translation gives CAVAGTSGVEQYF.

CDR3 sequence (DNA): TGTGCCACCAGTGATTCCCCATCGGCTAGCGGGAGGCGGAGCTCAGATACGCAGTATTTT. Protein: CATSDSPSASGRRSSDTQYF. The V gene is TRBV24-1, the J gene TRBJ2-3; 11 bases are shared with TRBD2. Germline V gene sequence: CDR1 KGHDR, CDR2 SFDVKD. J was trimmed by 4 bases and V by 2 bases; bases with no gene match: 16. CDR3 size: 20 residues.

The chain combines TRBV6-5 with TRBJ1-2; possibly TRBD1 for D (5 bases). Trimming stripped 6 bases from V and 5 bases from J, with 13 bases between. This CDR3 has 13 amino acids. CDR1 is MNHEY and CDR2 is SVGAGI in the germline V gene. CDR3 protein: CASSRDLTYGYTF. The DNA of the CDR3 is TGTGCCAGCAGCAGGGATCTGACGTATGGCTACACCTTC.

The genes are TRBV6-4 and TRBJ2-7; 8 nucleotides align to TRBD1. Germline V gene lookup returns CDR1 MRHNA and CDR2 SNTAGT. The V gene end was trimmed by 4 bases and the J gene end by 6 bases; junction bases not matched to a gene: 5. There are 13 residues in the CDR3. The CDR3 sequence: CASSGTGSSEQYF. The CDR3 DNA sequence: TGTGCCAGCAGTGGGACAGGGAGTTCCGAGCAGTACTTC.

In regard to this clone: One end of the junction is discordant with germline, which a read error may explain. The CDR3 region has the DNA TGTGCTAGCAGCTTGGGGTACAGGGGCGGTGGAGAGACCCAGTACTTC. Residues: CASSLGYRGGGETQYF. The chain recombines TRBV7-7 with TRBJ2-5; 7 bases align to TRBD1. Germline values: CDR1 SSHAT, CDR2 FNYEAQ (reference sequence). CDR3 length: 16 amino acids.

The V and J genes are TRBV27 and TRBJ2-2; 7 nucleotides agree with TRBD2. The V and J ends lost 6 bases and 5 bases, in that order; junction bases with no gene match: 9. This CDR3 region has 15 residues. CDR1 is MNHEY, CDR2 SMNVEV, per germline (reference sequence). The CDR3 DNA follows: TGTGCCAGCAGCGTGGGACTACCTTATACCGGGGAGCTGTTTTTT. Its protein product is CASSVGLPYTGELFF.

This chain joins TRBV11-3 and TRBJ2-3, with D possibly TRBD1 on 5 matching bases. The CDR3 runs 15 residues. Per the germline V gene, CDR1 is SGHNT and CDR2 is YENEEA. V lost 1 base and J 4 bases, leaving 12 bases between the germline ends. CDR3 in amino acids: CASSLGGAGPDTQYF. DNA for the CDR3: TGTGCCAGCAGCTTAGGTGGGGCCGGACCAGATACGCAGTATTTT.

The chain has TRBV5-1 and TRBJ2-2, with D perhaps TRBD1 (5 bases). This CDR3 contains 15 residues. Trimming pared 1 base from V and 4 bases from J, leaving 11 bases between. Germline lookup yields CDR1 SGHRS and CDR2 YFSETQ. CDR3 sequence: CASSLSQGSTGELFF. DNA of the CDR3: TGCGCCAGCAGCTTGTCTCAGGGTAGCACCGGGGAGCTGTTTTTT.

This chain uses TRBV5-5 with TRBJ1-5; a possible D gene is TRBD1 (6 bases). The germline V gene has CDR1 SGHKS and CDR2 YYEKEE (reference sequence). The length of the CDR3 is 15 residues. V was clipped by 4 bases and J by 2 bases, with 13 bases between them. CDR3 nucleotide sequence: TGTGCCAGCAGCGGGGGCCCTAAGGGCAATCAGCCCCAGCATTTT. This translates into CASSGGPKGNQPQHF.

V usage is TRBV20-1 and J usage is TRBJ2-5; D unclear. The CDR3 spans 11 residues. CDR1 is DFQATT and CDR2 is SNEGSKA in the germline V gene (reference sequence). V was pared by 5 bases and J by 4 bases, with 8 bases between. CDR3 amino acids: CSAPFRETQYF. CDR3 coding DNA: TGCAGTGCTCCTTTCAGAGAGACCCAGTACTTC.

The rearrangement uses TRBV4-2 and TRBJ2-1, with 8 bases lining up with TRBD2. V shed 1 base and J 8 bases; nucleotides not matched to a gene: 7. Germline lookup yields CDR1 LGHNA and CDR2 YNFKEQ. The CDR3 runs to 15 residues. CDR3 DNA sequence: TGTGCCAGCAGCCAAGGGGCTAGCGGGCGCGATGAGCAGTTCTTC. Its protein product is CASSQGASGRDEQFF.

The genes are TRBV3-1 (or the pseudogene TRBV3-2) and TRBJ1-2; D is possibly TRBD1 (5 bases). The CDR3 is 14 amino acids. With 0 bases removed from V and 8 bases from J, the gap between germline ends came to 13 bases. Germline V gene data show CDR1 as LGHDT and CDR2 as YNNKEL (reference sequence). CDR3 nucleotide sequence: TGTGCCAGCAGCCAAGATATTCCCAGGGAAGGCTACACCTTC. This sequence encodes CASSQDIPREGYTF.

In this sample, this clone turned up a few times. The genes are TRBV19 and TRBJ2-3, with 8 positions matching TRBD1. The trim removed 5 bases at V and 2 bases at J, leaving 9 bases unmatched. The V gene's germline CDR1 is LNHDA and CDR2 SQIVND (reference sequence). The CDR3 extends over 16 amino acids. The chain's CDR3 is CASSPGQAGATDTQYF. The CDR3 bases are TGTGCCAGTAGTCCGGGACAGGCGGGCGCCACAGATACGCAGTATTTT.

This clone was found a few times. V gene TRBV27 combines with J gene TRBJ2-3, with TRBD1 matching 8 bases. The CDR3 extends over 15 amino acids. Germline V gives CDR1 MNHEY, CDR2 SMNVEV (reference sequence). J lost 1 base, V lost 1 base, and 1 base had no gene match. CDR3 nucleotides: TGTGCCAGCAGTTTATTGACAGGGGGCACAGATACGCAGTATTTT. This codes for CASSLLTGGTDTQYF.

This sequence joins TRBV28 and TRBJ2-7; TRBD2 matches 10 bases. V lost 10 bases to trimming and J lost 6 bases; unmatched junction nucleotides: 12. Germline-derived CDR1 and CDR2 are MDHEN and SYDVKM. CDR3 length: 14 amino acids. In DNA form, the CDR3 reads TGTGCCACCCTGTTGAGTCTAGCGGGAGTCGAGCAGTACTTC. Translation: CATLLSLAGVEQYF. The full variable domain, in which reference TRBV28 and TRBJ2-7 provide the parts outside the CDR3, is DVKVTQSSRYLVKRTGEKVFLECVQDMDHENMFWYRQDPGLGLRLIYFSYDVKMKEKGDIPEGYSVSREKKERFSLILESASTNQTSMYLCATLLSLAGVEQYFGPGTRLTVT.

Concerning this clone itself: Other nucleotide sequences from this sample produce the same CDR3. The V and J genes are TRBV5-1 and TRBJ2-5, with 14 positions matching TRBD2. Germline V gene lookup returns CDR1 SGHRS and CDR2 YFSETQ. Trimming cost V 3 bases and J 4 bases; bases outside gene matches: 2. The CDR3 extends over 15 amino acids. The CDR3 region is CASSSGLAGVETQYF. DNA for the CDR3: TGCGCCAGCAGCTCGGGACTAGCGGGAGTAGAGACCCAGTACTTC.

The chain carries TRBV30 and TRBJ2-7, with 11 nucleotides matching TRBD1. Trimming cost V 2 bases and J 4 bases; bases outside gene matches: 4. Looked up from germline, CDR1 is GTSNPN and CDR2 is SVGIG (reference sequence). The CDR3 consists of 14 residues. The CDR3 nucleotides are TGTGCCTGGAGTACCGGGACAGGGGGTTACGAGCAGTACTTC. It is translated as CAWSTGTGGYEQYF.

This clone was found once. The rearrangement links TRBV6-5 to TRBJ1-5; 7 bases are a match to TRBD1. This CDR3 region has 14 residues. V dropped 8 bases and J dropped 4; count of bases not matched to a gene: 8. The germline V gene encodes CDR1 MNHEY and CDR2 SVGAGI. CDR3 sequence: CASGGTDENQPQHF. Written as DNA, the CDR3 is TGTGCCAGCGGCGGGACAGACGAGAATCAGCCCCAGCATTTT.

J is TRBJ1-3 and V is TRBV7-8; tentatively, D is TRBD1 (6 bases). This CDR3 has 15 amino acids. Trimming pared 5 bases from V and 5 bases from J, leaving 16 bases between. Germline V gene sequence: CDR1 SGHVS, CDR2 FQNEAQ. CDR3 protein: CASSRLQGLRNTIYF. The CDR3 DNA sequence: TGTGCCAGCAGCCGATTACAGGGTCTGAGAAACACCATATATTTT.

In this sample, this clone turned up once. The rearrangement uses TRBV28 and TRBJ2-5; TRBD2 agrees at 9 bases. CDR1 and CDR2 from the germline V gene are MDHEN and SYDVKM. The CDR3 runs 16 residues. Unmatched junction bases numbered 12, after V lost 5 bases and J lost 5 bases. CDR3 sequence reads: CASSPRLAGRLETQYF. The CDR3 DNA is TGTGCCAGCAGTCCCCGCCTAGCGGGACGTCTGGAGACCCAGTACTTC.

This clone was counted a single time. This chain uses TRBV19 with TRBJ1-2; 7 nucleotides align to TRBD1. V shed 7 bases, J shed 10 bases, and the junction held 9 bases outside the gene matches. The CDR3 covers 12 residues. From germline, CDR1 is LNHDA and CDR2 SQIVND (reference sequence). CDR3 coding DNA: TGTGCCAGTACACTGGGGACAGCCGCCTACACCTTC. Protein product: CASTLGTAAYTF.

This sequence joins TRBV5-1 and TRBJ1-2; a possible D gene is TRBD1 (5 bases). V dropped 2 bases and J dropped 4 bases, with 9 bases sitting between them. The length of the CDR3 is 13 residues. CDR1 is SGHRS and CDR2 is YFSETQ in the germline V gene. CDR3 protein: CASSLGVSYGYTF. For the CDR3, the DNA is TGCGCCAGCAGCTTAGGGGTATCCTATGGCTACACCTTC.

The chain links TRBV28 to TRBJ2-7, with 9 bases aligning to TRBD1. V shed 6 bases and J 2 bases; nucleotides not matched to a gene: 11. Germline CDR1 is MDHEN and CDR2 is SYDVKM. The CDR3 spans 16 residues. The CDR3 reads CASRPAWTGVTYEQYF. Here the CDR3 DNA reads TGTGCCAGCAGGCCCGCCTGGACAGGGGTAACCTACGAGCAGTACTTC.